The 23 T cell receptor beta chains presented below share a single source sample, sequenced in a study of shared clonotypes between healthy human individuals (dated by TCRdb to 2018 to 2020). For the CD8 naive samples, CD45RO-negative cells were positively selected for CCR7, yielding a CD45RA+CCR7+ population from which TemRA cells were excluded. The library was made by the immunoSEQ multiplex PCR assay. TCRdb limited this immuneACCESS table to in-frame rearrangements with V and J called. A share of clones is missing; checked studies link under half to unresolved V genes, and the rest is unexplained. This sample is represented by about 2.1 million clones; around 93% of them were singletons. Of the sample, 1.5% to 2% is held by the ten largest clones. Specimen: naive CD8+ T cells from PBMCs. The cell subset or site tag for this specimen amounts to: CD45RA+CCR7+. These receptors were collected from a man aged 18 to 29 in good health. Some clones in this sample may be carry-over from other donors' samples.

CDR3 nucleotides: TGCAGCGTTGAAACGGGGTTCCAAGAGACCCAGTACTTC. As protein: CSVETGFQETQYF. The chain combines TRBV29-1 with TRBJ2-5, with a possible D match to TRBD2 (5 bases). Trimming left V 2 bases short and J 1 base short, with 8 bases between. Germline assignment: CDR1 SQVTM and CDR2 ANQGSEA. The CDR3 sequence is 13 residues long. Full variable domain (outside the CDR3, taken from reference TRBV29-1 and TRBJ2-5): SAVISQKPSRDICQRGTSLTIQCQVDSQVTMMFWYRQQPGQSLTLIATANQGSEATYESGFVIDKFPISRPNLTFSTLTVSNMSPEDSSIYLCSVETGFQETQYFGPGTRLLVL.

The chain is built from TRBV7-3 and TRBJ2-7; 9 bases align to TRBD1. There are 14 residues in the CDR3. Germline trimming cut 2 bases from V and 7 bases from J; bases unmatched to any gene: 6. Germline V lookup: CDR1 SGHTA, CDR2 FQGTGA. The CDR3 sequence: CASSLVQGAEEQYF. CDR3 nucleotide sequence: TGTGCCAGCAGCTTAGTACAGGGGGCAGAGGAGCAGTACTTC. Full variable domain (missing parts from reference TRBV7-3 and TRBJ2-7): GAGVSQTPSNKVTEKGKYVELRCDPISGHTALYWYRQSLGQGPEFLIYFQGTGAADDSGLPNDRFFAVRPEGSVSTLKIQRTERGDSAVYLCASSLVQGAEEQYFGPGTRLTVT.

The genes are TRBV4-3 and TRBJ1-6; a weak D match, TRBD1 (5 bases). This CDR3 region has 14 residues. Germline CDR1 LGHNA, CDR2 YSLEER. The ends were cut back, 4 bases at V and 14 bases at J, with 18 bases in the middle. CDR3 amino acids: CASSRVEGLPALHF. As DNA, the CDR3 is TGCGCCAGCAGCCGAGTTGAGGGGTTACCGGCCCTCCACTTT.

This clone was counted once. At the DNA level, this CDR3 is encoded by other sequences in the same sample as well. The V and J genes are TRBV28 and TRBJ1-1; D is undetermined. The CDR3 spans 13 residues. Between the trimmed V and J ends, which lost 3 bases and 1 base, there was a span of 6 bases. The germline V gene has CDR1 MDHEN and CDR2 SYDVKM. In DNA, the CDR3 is TGTGCCAGCAGTTTCGCGGCGAACACTGAAGCTTTCTTT. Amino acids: CASSFAANTEAFF.

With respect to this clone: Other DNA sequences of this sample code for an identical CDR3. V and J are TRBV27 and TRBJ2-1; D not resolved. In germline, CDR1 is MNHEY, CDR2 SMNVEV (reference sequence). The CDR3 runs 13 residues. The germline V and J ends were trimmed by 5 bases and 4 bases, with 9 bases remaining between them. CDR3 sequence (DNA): TGTGCCAGCAGTCTCCTCGGGTACAATGAGCAGTTCTTC. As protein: CASSLLGYNEQFF.

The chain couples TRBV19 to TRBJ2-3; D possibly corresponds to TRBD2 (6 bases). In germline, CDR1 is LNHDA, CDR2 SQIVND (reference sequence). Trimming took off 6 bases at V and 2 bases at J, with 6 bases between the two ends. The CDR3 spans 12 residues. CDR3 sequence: CASRDYTDTQYF. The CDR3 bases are TGTGCCAGTAGGGACTACACAGATACGCAGTATTTT. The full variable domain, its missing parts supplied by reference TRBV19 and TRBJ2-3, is DGGITQSPKYLFRKEGQNVTLSCEQNLNHDAMYWYRQDPGQGLRLIYYSQIVNDFQKGDIAEGYSVSREKKESFPLTVTSAQKNPTAFYLCASRDYTDTQYFGPGTRLTVL.

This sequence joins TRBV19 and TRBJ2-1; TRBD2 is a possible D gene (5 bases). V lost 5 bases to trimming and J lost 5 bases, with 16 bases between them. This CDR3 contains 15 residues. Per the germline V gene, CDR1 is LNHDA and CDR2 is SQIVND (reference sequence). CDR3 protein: CASSASLGVNNEQFF. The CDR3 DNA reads TGTGCCAGTAGTGCAAGTCTCGGGGTTAACAATGAGCAGTTCTTC.

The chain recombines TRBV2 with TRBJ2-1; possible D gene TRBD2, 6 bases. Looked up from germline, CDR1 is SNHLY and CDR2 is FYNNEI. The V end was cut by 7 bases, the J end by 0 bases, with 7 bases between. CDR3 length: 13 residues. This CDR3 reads CASTRDSYNEQFF. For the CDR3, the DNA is TGTGCCAGCACGCGGGACTCCTACAATGAGCAGTTCTTC.

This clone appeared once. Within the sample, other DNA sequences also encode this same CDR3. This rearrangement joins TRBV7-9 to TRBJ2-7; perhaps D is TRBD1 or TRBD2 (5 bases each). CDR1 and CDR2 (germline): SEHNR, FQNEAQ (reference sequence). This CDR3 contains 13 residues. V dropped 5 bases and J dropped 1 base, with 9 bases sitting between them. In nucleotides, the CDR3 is TGTGCCAGCAGCCCGGGACCATCCTACGAGCAGTACTTC. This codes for CASSPGPSYEQYF.

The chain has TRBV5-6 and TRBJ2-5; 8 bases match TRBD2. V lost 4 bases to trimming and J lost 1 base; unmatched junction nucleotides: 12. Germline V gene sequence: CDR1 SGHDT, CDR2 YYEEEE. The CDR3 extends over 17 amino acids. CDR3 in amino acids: CASSLARAGVRQETQYF. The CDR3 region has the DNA TGTGCCAGCAGCCTCGCGAGAGCGGGAGTTCGCCAAGAGACCCAGTACTTC.

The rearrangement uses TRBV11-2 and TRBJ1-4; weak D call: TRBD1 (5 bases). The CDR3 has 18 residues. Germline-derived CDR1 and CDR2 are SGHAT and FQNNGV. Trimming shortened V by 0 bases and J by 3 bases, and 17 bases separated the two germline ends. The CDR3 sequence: CASSLEPRGWLANEKLFF. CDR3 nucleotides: TGTGCCAGCAGCTTAGAGCCCCGGGGCTGGTTAGCTAATGAAAAACTGTTTTTT.

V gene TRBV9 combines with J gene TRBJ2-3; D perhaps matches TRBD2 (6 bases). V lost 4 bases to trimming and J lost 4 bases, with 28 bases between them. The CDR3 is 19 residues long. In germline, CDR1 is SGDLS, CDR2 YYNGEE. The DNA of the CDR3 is TGTGCCAGCAGCCAGACTCCCGGGACTGTGGGCCCCAATCCAGATACGCAGTATTTT. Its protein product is CASSQTPGTVGPNPDTQYF.

The CDR3 nucleotides are TGTGCCAGCAGCTGGGAGGTACCCCGCACAGATACGCAGTATTTT. Its translation: CASSWEVPRTDTQYF. The V call is TRBV7-9, the J call TRBJ2-3; maybe TRBD2 (6 bases). Trimming left V 4 bases short and J 1 base short, with 12 bases between. Germline CDR1 and CDR2: SEHNR and FQNEAQ (reference sequence). The CDR3 runs to 15 residues.

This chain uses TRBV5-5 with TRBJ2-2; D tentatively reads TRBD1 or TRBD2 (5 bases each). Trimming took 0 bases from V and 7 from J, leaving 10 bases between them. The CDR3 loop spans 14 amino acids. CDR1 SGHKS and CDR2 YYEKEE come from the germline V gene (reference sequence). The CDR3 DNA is TGTGCCAGCAGCTTGGCTGGGGCGGGCGGGGAGCTGTTTTTT. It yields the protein CASSLAGAGGELFF.

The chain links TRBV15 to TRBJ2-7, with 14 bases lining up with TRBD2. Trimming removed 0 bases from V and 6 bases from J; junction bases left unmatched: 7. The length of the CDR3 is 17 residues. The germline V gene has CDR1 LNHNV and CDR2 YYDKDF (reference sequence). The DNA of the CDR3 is TGTGCCACCAGCAGAGATTTCGGGACTAGCGGGAGTATCGAGCAGTACTTC. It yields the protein CATSRDFGTSGSIEQYF.

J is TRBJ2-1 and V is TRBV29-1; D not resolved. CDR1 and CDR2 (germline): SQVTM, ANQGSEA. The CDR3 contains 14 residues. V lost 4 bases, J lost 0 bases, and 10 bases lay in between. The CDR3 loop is CSVVGYSSYNEQFF. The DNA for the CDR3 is TGCAGCGTTGTTGGATATAGCTCCTACAATGAGCAGTTCTTC.

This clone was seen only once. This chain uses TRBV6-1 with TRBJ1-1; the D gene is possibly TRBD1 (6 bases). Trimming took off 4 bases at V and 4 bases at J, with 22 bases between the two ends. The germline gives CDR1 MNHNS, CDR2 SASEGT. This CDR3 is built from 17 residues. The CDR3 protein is CASSVSGAGFRVTEAFF. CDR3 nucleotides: TGTGCCAGCAGTGTCTCAGGGGCAGGATTTAGGGTCACTGAAGCTTTCTTT.

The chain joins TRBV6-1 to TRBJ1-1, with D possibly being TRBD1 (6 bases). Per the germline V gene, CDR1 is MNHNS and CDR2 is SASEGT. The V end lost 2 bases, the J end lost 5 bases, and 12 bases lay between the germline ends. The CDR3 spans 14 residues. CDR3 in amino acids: CASSETGILTEAFF. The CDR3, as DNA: TGTGCCAGCAGTGAAACAGGGATCTTGACTGAAGCTTTCTTT.

CDR3 in amino acids: CASAITGRRYNEQFF. The CDR3 coding sequence is TGTGCCAGCGCCATAACAGGGAGAAGGTACAATGAGCAGTTCTTC. The chain combines TRBV2 with TRBJ2-1, with D possibly being TRBD1 (6 bases). The V gene's germline CDR1 is SNHLY and CDR2 FYNNEI. The CDR3 sequence is 15 residues long. The V end lost 8 bases, the J end lost 4 bases, and 18 bases lay between the germline ends.

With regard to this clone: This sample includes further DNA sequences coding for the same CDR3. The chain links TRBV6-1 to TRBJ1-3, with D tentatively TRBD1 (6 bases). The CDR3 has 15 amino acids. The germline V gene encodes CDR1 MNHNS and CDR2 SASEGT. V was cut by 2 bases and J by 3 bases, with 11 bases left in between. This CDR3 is CASSEWGASGNTIYF. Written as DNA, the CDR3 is TGTGCCAGCAGTGAATGGGGGGCTAGTGGAAACACCATATATTTT.

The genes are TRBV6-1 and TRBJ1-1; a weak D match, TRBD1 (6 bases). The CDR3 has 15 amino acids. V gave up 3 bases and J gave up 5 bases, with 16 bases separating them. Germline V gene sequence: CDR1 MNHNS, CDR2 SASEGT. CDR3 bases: TGTGCCAGCAGTGACCCACAGGGCTTAGGGACTGAAGCTTTCTTT. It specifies CASSDPQGLGTEAFF.

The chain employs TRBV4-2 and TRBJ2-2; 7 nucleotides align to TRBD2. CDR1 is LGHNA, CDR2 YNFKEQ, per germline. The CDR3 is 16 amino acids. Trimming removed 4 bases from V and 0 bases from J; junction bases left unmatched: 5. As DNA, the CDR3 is TGTGCCAGCAGCCGAGCGGGAATTACGAACACCGGGGAGCTGTTTTTT. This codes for CASSRAGITNTGELFF.

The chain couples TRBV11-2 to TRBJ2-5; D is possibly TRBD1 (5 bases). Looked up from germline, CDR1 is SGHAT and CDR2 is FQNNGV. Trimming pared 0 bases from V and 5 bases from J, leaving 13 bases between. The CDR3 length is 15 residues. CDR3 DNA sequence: TGTGCCAGCAGCTTAGAGGCTTGGGGCCGGGAGACCCAGTACTTC. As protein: CASSLEAWGRETQYF.